This T cell receptor beta chain emerged from a study of CD8 T cells in Susac syndrome. Study-level findings and limits: By the study's own acknowledgment, its TCR sequencing and HLA analysis included relatively few individuals.

Germline V gives CDR1 SEHNR, CDR2 FQNEAQ (reference sequence). Trimming took 6 bases from V and 4 from J, leaving 11 bases between them. The length of the CDR3 is 13 residues. From blood CD8+ and CD4+ T cells, TCR beta sequences were generated. The multiple sclerosis control group comprised treatment-naive patients with stable or active relapsing-remitting disease. When the RNA was reverse transcribed, random hexamers were used with an input of roughly 0.5 to 1 ug. The TCR beta CDR3 was amplified by immunoSEQ multiplex PCR across 54 Vbeta, 13 Jbeta. One entry per CDR3 protein results from TCRdb running MiXCR on the immunoSEQ multiplex PCR reads. The sample lists some 260,000 distinct CDR3 sequences; 93% were seen once. Turning to this clonotype: Its antigen is not known.

Sequenced input: CD4+ T cells from PBMCs. The genes are TRBV7-9 and TRBJ2-3; D not resolved. The receptor's source is a human donor with multiple sclerosis. The CDR3 region has the DNA TGTGCCAGCAGACTGCGCGCACCAGATACGCAGTATTTT. Translated: CASRLRAPDTQYF.